This TCR beta chain was captured by sequencing in a study of blood T cell repertoires in COVID-19 (dated by TCRdb to about 2020). About the investigation overall: The collaborator samples originated in the United States, Italy and Spain and spanned the acute and convalescent phases of COVID-19. The material from the prospective study consisted of cDNA or gDNA derived from T cells, B-cell-depleted T cells, or PBMCs. Deeply sampled blood TCRbeta repertoires from subjects exposed to, actively infected with, or recovered from COVID-19 were included in the dataset. The repertoires were released in a freely available public database intended as a resource for research on the immune response to SARS-CoV-2. The samples were drawn from two sources: the first 160 participants of the ongoing ImmuneRACE study, and 1,254 subjects contributed by 6 global collaborators. A de-identified subject ID, COVID-19 status, age in years and sex were almost always included in the sample metadata. Where available, HLA class I and class II types were taken from metadata supplied by the sample provider and were not determined by assay-based typing. The full study reports these points: How much clinical and demographic metadata was included differed by source and by participant, and the metadata was provided uncurated.

TCRbeta CDR3 regions were amplified from genomic DNA by means of the immunoSEQ Assay, a bias-controlled multiplex PCR. The original pipeline was this. The number of nucleated cells in each sample was estimated by amplification of reference gene primers within the assay. Sequence reads were collapsed and filtered to measure the absolute abundance of every unique TCRbeta CDR3 rearrangement. For each sample, productive Simpson clonality was calculated as the square root of Simpson's diversity index across productive rearrangements. TCRdb carries this immuneACCESS record with in-frame sequences only. Its versions omit some clonotypes, under half of them owing to an unresolved V gene in the studies checked, with the rest unexplained. V and J calls and clone size are as listed in that table; D and trimming were resolved from the DNA. Across this sample there are roughly 60,000 clones, with around 85% seen only once. The ten largest clones represent 10% to 15% of the sample.

V is reduced by 4 bases and J by 1 base, leaving a spacing of 18 bases between them. Spanning cysteine to phenylalanine, the CDR3 consists of 17 amino acids. Solely the CDR3 DNA is kept, with 51 bases framed from the first base. The CDR1 and CDR2 encoded by the germline V gene are KGHSH and LQKENI. On this clone itself: No antigen is known for it. Base quality data are lacking; no much larger clone is found one base away.

The collaborating institutions used their own protocols to collect whole blood in K2EDTA tubes. Collaborator samples were shipped for TCRbeta analysis as frozen whole blood, isolated PBMCs, or DNA extracted from either sample type. The sample taken for sequencing was peripheral blood. This receptor was obtained from a human donor in a cohort sampled during active COVID-19. The V and J segments used are TRBV18 and TRBJ2-3; perhaps TRBD1 is the D gene, with 6 bases matching. The DNA reads as follows: TGTGCCAGCTCACATCCTACAGGGATTTATGGCACAGATACGCAGTATTTT. Its amino acids are CASSHPTGIYGTDTQYF.